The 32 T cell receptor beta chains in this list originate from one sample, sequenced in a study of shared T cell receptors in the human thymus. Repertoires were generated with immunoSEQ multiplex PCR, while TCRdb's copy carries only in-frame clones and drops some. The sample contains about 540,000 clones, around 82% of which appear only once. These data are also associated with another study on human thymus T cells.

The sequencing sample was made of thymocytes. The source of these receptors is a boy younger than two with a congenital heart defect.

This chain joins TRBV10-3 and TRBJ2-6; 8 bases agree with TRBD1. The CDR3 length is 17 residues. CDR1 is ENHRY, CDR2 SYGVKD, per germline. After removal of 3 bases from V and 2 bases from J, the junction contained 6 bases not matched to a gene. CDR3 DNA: TGTGCCATCAGTGACGGGACAGGCTTCCCTGGGGCCAACGTCCTGACTTTC. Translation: CAISDGTGFPGANVLTF.

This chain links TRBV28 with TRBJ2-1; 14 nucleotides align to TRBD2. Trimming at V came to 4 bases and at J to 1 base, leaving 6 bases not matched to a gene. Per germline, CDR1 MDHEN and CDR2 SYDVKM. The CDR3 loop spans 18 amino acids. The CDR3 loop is CASSSRTSGRRSYNEQFF. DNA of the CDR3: TGTGCCAGCAGTTCCAGGACTAGCGGGAGGAGGTCCTACAATGAGCAGTTCTTC.

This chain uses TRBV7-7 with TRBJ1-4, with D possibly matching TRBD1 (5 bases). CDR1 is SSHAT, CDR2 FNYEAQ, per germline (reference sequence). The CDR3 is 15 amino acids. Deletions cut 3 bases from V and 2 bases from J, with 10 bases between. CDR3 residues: CASSFGAGTNEKLFF. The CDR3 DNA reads TGTGCCAGCAGCTTTGGGGCAGGCACTAATGAAAAACTGTTTTTT.

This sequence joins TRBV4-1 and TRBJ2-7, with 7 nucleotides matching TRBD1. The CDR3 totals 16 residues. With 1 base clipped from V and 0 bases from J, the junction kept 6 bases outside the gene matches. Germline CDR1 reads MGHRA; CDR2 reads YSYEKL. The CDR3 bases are TGCGCCAGCAGCCAAGCCGGGACAGTCCTCTCCTACGAGCAGTACTTC. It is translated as CASSQAGTVLSYEQYF.

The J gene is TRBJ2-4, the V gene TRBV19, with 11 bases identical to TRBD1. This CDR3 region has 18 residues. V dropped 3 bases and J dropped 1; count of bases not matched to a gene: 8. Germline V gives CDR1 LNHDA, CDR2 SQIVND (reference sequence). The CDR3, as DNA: TGTGCCAGTAGTATTCGACGGACAGGGGGCTTTGCCAAAAACATTCAGTACTTC. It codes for CASSIRRTGGFAKNIQYF.

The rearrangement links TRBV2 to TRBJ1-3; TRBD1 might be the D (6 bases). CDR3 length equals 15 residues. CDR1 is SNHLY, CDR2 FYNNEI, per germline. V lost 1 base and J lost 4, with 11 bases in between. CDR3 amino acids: CASSEGTVEGNTIYF. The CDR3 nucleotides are TGTGCCAGCAGTGAAGGGACAGTGGAGGGAAACACCATATATTTT.

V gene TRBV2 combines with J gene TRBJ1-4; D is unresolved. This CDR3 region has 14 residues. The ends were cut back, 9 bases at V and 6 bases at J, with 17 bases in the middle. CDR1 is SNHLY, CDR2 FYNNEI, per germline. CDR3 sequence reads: CASASGSTDEKLFF. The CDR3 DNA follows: TGTGCCAGTGCATCGGGAAGCACCGATGAAAAACTGTTTTTT.

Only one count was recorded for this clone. The CDR3 sequence: CASSLSRREGVYEQYF. CDR3 nucleotides: TGTGCCAGCAGTTTATCGAGGAGGGAGGGGGTCTACGAGCAGTACTTC. The V and J genes are TRBV27 and TRBJ2-7, with D perhaps matching TRBD2 (7 bases). Germline CDR1 reads MNHEY; CDR2 reads SMNVEV (reference sequence). The CDR3 is 16 amino acids. The V end was cut by 0 bases, the J end by 3 bases, with 15 bases between.

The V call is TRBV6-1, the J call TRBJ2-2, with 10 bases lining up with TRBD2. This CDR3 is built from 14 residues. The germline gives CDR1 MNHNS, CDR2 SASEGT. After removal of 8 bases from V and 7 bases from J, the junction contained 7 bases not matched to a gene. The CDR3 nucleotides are TGTGCCAGCCCTAGCGGGAGTAAGAACGGGGAGCTGTTTTTT. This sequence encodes CASPSGSKNGELFF.

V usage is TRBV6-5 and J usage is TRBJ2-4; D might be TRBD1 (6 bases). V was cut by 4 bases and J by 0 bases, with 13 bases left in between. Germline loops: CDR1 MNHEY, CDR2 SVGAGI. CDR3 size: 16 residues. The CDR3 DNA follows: TGTGCCAGCAGTTCTGAGACAGGAATAGCCAAAAACATTCAGTACTTC. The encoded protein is CASSSETGIAKNIQYF.

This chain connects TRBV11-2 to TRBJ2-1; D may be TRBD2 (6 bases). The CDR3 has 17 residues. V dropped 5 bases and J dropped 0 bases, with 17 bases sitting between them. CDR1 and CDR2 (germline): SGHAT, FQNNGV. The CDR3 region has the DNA TGTGCCAGCAGCCTTAGGCCTAGCGCGAGCTCCTACAATGAGCAGTTCTTC. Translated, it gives CASSLRPSASSYNEQFF.

The CDR3 region is CASSGTTRTGEFTGELFF. CDR3 coding DNA: TGTGCCAGCAGCGGAACAACTAGGACAGGGGAATTTACCGGGGAGCTGTTTTTT. J is TRBJ2-2 and V is TRBV5-5; 9 bases align to TRBD1. Losses at the gene ends were 4 bases for V and 5 bases for J; bases not matched to a gene: 15. The CDR3 loop spans 18 amino acids. Germline assignment: CDR1 SGHKS and CDR2 YYEKEE (reference sequence).

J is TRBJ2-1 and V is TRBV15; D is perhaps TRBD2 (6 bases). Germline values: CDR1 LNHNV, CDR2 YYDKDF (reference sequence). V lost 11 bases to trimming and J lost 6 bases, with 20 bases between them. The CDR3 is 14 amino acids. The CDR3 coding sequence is TGTGCCGTACCAGGGACGTCGGGACTCAATGAGCAGTTCTTC. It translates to CAVPGTSGLNEQFF.

CDR3 in amino acids: CASSLGGDRGRYEQYF. The CDR3, as DNA: TGTGCCAGCAGCTTGGGGGGAGACAGGGGCCGATACGAGCAGTACTTC. This chain uses TRBV5-6 with TRBJ2-7; 8 nucleotides line up with TRBD1. Germline V gives CDR1 SGHDT, CDR2 YYEEEE. With V trimmed by 0 bases and J by 4 bases, 9 bases remained unmatched. There are 16 residues in the CDR3.

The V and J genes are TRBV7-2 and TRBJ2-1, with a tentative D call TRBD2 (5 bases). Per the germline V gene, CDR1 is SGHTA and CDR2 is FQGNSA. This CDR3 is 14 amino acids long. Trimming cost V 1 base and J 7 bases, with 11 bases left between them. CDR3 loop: CASSLVRSGNEQFF. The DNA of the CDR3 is TGTGCCAGCAGCTTAGTCCGATCGGGGAATGAGCAGTTCTTC.

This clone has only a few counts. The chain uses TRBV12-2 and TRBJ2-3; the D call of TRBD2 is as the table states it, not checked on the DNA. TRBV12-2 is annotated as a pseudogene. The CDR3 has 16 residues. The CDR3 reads CASRLAGLAVTDTQYF. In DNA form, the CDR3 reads TGTGCAAGTCGCTTAGCGGGACTAGCGGTCACAGATACGCAGTATTTT.

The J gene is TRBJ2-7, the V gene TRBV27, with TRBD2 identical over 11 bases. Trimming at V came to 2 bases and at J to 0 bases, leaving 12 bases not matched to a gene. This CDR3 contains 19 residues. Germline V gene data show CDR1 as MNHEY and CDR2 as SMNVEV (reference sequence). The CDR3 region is CASSLKGTGLAVSSYEQYF. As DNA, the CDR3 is TGTGCCAGCAGTTTAAAAGGCACGGGACTAGCGGTAAGCTCCTACGAGCAGTACTTC.

The CDR3 DNA reads as TGTGCCAGCAGCCCCCCGACAGGGGGCTGTGGCTACACCTTC. The encoded protein is CASSPPTGGCGYTF. The gene calls are TRBV7-9 and TRBJ1-2, with 10 bases fitting TRBD1. V trimming: 5 bases; J trimming: 7 bases; junction bases outside the gene matches: 7. The V gene's germline CDR1 is SEHNR and CDR2 FQNEAQ (reference sequence). There are 14 residues in the CDR3.

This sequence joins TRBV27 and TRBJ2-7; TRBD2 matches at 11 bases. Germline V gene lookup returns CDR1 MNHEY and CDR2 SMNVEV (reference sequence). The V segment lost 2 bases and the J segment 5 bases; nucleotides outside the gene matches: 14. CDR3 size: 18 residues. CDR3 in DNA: TGTGCCAGCAGTTTAGGGCCCCCTCCTAGCGGGAGGTCCCACGAGCAGTACTTC. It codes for CASSLGPPPSGRSHEQYF.

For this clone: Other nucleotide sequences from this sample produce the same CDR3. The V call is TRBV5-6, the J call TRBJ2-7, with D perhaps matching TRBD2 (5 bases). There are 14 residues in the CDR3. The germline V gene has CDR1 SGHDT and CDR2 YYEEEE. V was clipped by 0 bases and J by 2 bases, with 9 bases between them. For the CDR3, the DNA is TGTGCCAGCAGCTTGGCGGGATCCGCCTACGAGCAGTACTTC. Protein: CASSLAGSAYEQYF.

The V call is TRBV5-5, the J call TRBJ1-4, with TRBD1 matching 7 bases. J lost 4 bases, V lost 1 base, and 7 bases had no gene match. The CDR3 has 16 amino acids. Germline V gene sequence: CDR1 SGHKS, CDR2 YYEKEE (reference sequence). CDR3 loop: CASSLRRTGDNEKLFF. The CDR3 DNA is TGTGCCAGCAGCTTGCGACGGACAGGTGATAATGAAAAACTGTTTTTT.

The CDR3 reads CASSRDRGRHNEQFF. The CDR3 nucleotides are TGTGCCAGCAGCCGGGACAGGGGGCGCCACAATGAGCAGTTCTTC. The chain employs TRBV7-6 and TRBJ2-1; the match to TRBD1 covers 12 bases. With V trimmed by 5 bases and J by 5 bases, 4 bases remained unmatched. Germline V gene lookup returns CDR1 SGHVS and CDR2 FNYEAQ. CDR3 length: 15 residues.

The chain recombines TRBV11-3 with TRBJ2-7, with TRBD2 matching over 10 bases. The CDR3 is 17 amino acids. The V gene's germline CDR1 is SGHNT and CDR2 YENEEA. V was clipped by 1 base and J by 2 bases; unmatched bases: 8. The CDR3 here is CASSLGLAGDWTYEQYF. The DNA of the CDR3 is TGTGCCAGCAGCTTAGGGCTAGCGGGAGACTGGACCTACGAGCAGTACTTC.

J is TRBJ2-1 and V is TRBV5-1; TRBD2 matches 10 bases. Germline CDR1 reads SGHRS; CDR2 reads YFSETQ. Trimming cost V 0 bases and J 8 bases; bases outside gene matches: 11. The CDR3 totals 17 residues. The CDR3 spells CASSLVPSGRAGDEQFF. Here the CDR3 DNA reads TGCGCCAGCAGCTTGGTACCCAGCGGGAGGGCCGGGGATGAGCAGTTCTTC.

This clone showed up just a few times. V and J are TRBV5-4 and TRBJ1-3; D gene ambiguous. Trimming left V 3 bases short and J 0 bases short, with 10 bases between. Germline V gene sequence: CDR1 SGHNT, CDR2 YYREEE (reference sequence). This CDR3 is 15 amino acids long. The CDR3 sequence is CASSSLRDSGNTIYF. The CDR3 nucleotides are TGTGCCAGCAGCTCTTTGCGCGACTCTGGAAACACCATATATTTT.

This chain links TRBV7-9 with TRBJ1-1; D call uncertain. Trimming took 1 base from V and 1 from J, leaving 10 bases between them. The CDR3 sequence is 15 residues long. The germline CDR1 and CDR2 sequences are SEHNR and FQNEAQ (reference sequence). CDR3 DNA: TGTGCCAGCAGCTTAGGATGGGGAGGGAACACTGAAGCTTTCTTT. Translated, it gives CASSLGWGGNTEAFF.

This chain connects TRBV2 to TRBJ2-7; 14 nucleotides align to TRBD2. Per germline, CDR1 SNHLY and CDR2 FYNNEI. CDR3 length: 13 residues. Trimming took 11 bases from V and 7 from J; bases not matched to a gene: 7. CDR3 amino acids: CAGGTSGRREQYF. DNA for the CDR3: TGTGCCGGGGGGACTAGCGGGAGAAGGGAGCAGTACTTC.

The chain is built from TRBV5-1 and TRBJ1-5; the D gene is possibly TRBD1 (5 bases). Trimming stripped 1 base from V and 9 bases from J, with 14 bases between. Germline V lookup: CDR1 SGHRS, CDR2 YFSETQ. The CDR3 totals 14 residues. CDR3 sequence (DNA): TGCGCCAGCAGCTTGCTGGGCCCGGGGGGGCCCCAGCATTTT. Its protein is CASSLLGPGGPQHF.

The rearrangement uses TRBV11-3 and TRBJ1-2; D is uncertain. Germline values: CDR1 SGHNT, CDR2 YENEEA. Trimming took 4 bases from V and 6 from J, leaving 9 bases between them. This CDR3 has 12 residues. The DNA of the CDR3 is TGTGCCAGCAGCTCCGTCACACATGGCTACACCTTC. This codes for CASSSVTHGYTF.

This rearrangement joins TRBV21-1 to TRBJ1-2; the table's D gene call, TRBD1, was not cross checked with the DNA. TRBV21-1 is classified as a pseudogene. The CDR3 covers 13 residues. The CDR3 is CASSSDRELGYTF. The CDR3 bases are TGTGCCAGCAGCAGTGACAGGGAGTTAGGCTACACCTTC.

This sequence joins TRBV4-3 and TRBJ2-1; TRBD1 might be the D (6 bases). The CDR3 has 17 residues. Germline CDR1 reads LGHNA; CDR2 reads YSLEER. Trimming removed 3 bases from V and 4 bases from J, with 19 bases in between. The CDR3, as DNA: TGCGCCAGCAGCCAGACTTATCCAGGGGCTCCTTACAATGAGCAGTTCTTC. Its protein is CASSQTYPGAPYNEQFF.

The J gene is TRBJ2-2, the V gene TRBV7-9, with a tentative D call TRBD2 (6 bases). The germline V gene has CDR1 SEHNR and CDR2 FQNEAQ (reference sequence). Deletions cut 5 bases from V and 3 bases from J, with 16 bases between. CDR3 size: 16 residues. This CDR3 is CASSPLTRAYTGELFF. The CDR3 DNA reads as TGTGCCAGCAGCCCACTGACTAGGGCTTACACCGGGGAGCTGTTTTTT. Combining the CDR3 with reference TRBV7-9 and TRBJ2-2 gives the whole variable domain DTGVSQNPRHKITKRGQNVTFRCDPISEHNRLYWYRQTLGQGPEFLTYFQNEAQLEKSRLLSDRFSAERPKGSFSTLEIQRTEQGDSAMYLCASSPLTRAYTGELFFGEGSRLTVL.